This T cell receptor beta chain appears in the sequencing data of a study of blood T cell repertoires in COVID-19. Study in general: T cells, B-cell-depleted T cells, or PBMCs provided the cDNA or gDNA that served as material.

Original handling: Reference gene primers were amplified, and this amplification served to estimate nucleated cell counts. Assay: immunoSEQ multiplex PCR; the TCRdb copy retains only in-frame clones and omits some. V and J calls and clone size come straight from that table; D and trimming were deduced from the DNA. The top ten hold less than 1.5% of the sample, which has about 200,000 clones, approximately 90% seen once. Participants had their cohort set by participant-reported clinical history. CDR3 length: 13 amino acids. The V and J ends lost 3 bases and 9 bases respectively, with 12 bases between them.

V is TRBV12-3 or TRBV12-4 and J is TRBJ2-1, with D possibly matching TRBD2 (6 bases). This sequence originates from a young man who had recovered from COVID-19. Sequencing was done on a sample of PBMCs or T cells enriched from blood (not recorded which). CDR3 in amino acids: CASSLLSGGEQFF. In DNA form, the CDR3 reads TGTGCCAGCAGTTTGCTTAGCGGAGGTGAGCAGTTCTTC.